The 20 T cell receptor beta chains presented below share a single source sample, sequenced in a study of blood T cell repertoires in COVID-19. Using immunoSEQ multiplex PCR, the repertoire was profiled, and TCRdb retains in-frame clones only, with some absent. The sample includes roughly 200,000 clones, just under 90% of them seen just once. Sequenced sample: PBMCs or T cells enriched from blood (not recorded which). These receptor sequences come from a woman younger than 45 with acute COVID-19.

The chain combines TRBV5-4 with TRBJ1-2; 7 nucleotides agree with TRBD1. Germline V gene data show CDR1 as SGHNT and CDR2 as YYREEE (reference sequence). V dropped 1 base and J dropped 8; count of bases not matched to a gene: 8. The CDR3 spans 14 residues. In DNA form, the CDR3 reads TGTGCCAGCAGCTTGTTAACAGGGGTGTTCGGCTACACCTTC. Residues: CASSLLTGVFGYTF.

The gene calls are TRBV5-5 and TRBJ2-7; D uncertain. This CDR3 spans 15 amino acids. Trimming removed 0 bases from V and 2 bases from J, with 12 bases in between. Germline V gives CDR1 SGHKS, CDR2 YYEKEE (reference sequence). The CDR3 DNA follows: TGTGCCAGCAGCTTGGCCAGAGGCGTCGCCTACGAGCAGTACTTC. It codes for CASSLARGVAYEQYF. Full variable domain (remainder filled in from reference TRBV5-5 and TRBJ2-7): DAGVTQSPTHLIKTRGQQVTLRCSPISGHKSVSWYQQVLGQGPQFIFQYYEKEERGRGNFPDRFSARQFPNYSSELNVNALLLGDSALYLCASSLARGVAYEQYFGPGTRLTVT.

The V and J genes are TRBV7-2 and TRBJ1-3, with 7 bases identical to TRBD1. Germline assignment: CDR1 SGHTA and CDR2 FQGNSA. Unmatched junction bases numbered 11, after V lost 5 bases and J lost 1 base. This CDR3 comprises 17 residues. CDR3 sequence (DNA): TGTGCCAGCAGCCCCCTAGGGGGCGGGATTTCTGGAAACACCATATATTTT. It specifies CASSPLGGGISGNTIYF.

The V and J genes are TRBV29-1 and TRBJ2-5; the D is unclear. V was trimmed by 4 bases and J by 1 base, leaving 10 bases between them. The CDR3 loop spans 13 amino acids. The germline gives CDR1 SQVTM, CDR2 ANQGSEA. The CDR3 here is CSVAQSLQETQYF. The CDR3 nucleotides are TGCAGCGTTGCCCAGTCCCTCCAAGAGACCCAGTACTTC.

The chain carries TRBV18 and TRBJ2-7; the D gene is possibly TRBD1 (6 bases). From germline, CDR1 is KGHSH and CDR2 LQKENI. There are 15 residues in the CDR3. Trimming took 2 bases from V and 1 from J, leaving 12 bases between them. CDR3 region: CASSPGQGRSYEQYF. The DNA for the CDR3 is TGTGCCAGCTCACCAGGGCAGGGGCGTTCCTACGAGCAGTACTTC.

J is TRBJ2-7 and V is TRBV3-1 (or the pseudogene TRBV3-2), with D possibly TRBD1 on 6 matching bases. Looked up from germline, CDR1 is LGHDT and CDR2 is YNNKEL (reference sequence). The CDR3 length is 16 residues. The V and J ends lost 1 base and 3 bases respectively, with 16 bases between them. The CDR3 coding sequence is TGTGCCAGCAGCCAAGCCCCGGGGCAGGGGAACTACGAGCAGTACTTC. It yields the protein CASSQAPGQGNYEQYF.

The chain employs TRBV6-5 and TRBJ2-5, with D tentatively TRBD2 (5 bases). The V gene lost 11 bases and the J gene lost 2 bases, with 12 bases spanning the gap. This CDR3 is built from 12 residues. CDR1 MNHEY and CDR2 SVGAGI come from the germline V gene. CDR3 residues: CAGKTRQETQYF. As DNA, the CDR3 is TGTGCCGGAAAAACTAGGCAAGAGACCCAGTACTTC.

The chain uses TRBV2 and TRBJ1-1, with 9 bases lining up with TRBD1. Germline V gene lookup returns CDR1 SNHLY and CDR2 FYNNEI. With 6 bases clipped from V and 0 bases from J, the junction kept 2 bases outside the gene matches. This CDR3 region has 14 residues. In DNA, the CDR3 is TGTGCCAGCAGGAACAGGGGGCTGAACACTGAAGCTTTCTTT. Residues: CASRNRGLNTEAFF.

This clone was counted many times. V is TRBV29-1 and J is TRBJ2-5; 15 bases agree with TRBD2. The CDR3 extends over 16 amino acids. Per the germline V gene, CDR1 is SQVTM and CDR2 is ANQGSEA. V dropped 6 bases and J dropped 5; count of bases not matched to a gene: 10. The CDR3 DNA is TGCAGCGTGGCTCCCGGGACTAGCGGGGGGAGGGAGACCCAGTACTTC. It translates to CSVAPGTSGGRETQYF.

The J gene is TRBJ1-1, the V gene TRBV27; perhaps TRBD1 as D (6 bases). This CDR3 is 13 amino acids long. Germline assignment: CDR1 MNHEY and CDR2 SMNVEV (reference sequence). Between the trimmed V and J ends, which lost 3 bases and 1 base, there was a span of 6 bases. The CDR3 spells CASSFRGNTEAFF. The CDR3 DNA reads as TGTGCCAGCAGTTTCAGGGGGAACACTGAAGCTTTCTTT.

CDR3: CASTRAGNTIYF. As DNA, the CDR3 is TGTGCCAGCACCCGAGCAGGAAACACCATATATTTT. The chain is built from TRBV6-5 and TRBJ1-3; D uncertain. This CDR3 region has 12 residues. CDR1 MNHEY and CDR2 SVGAGI come from the germline V gene. The V end lost 7 bases, the J end lost 4 bases, and 8 bases lay between the germline ends.

The chain carries TRBV5-1 and TRBJ1-1; TRBD1 is a possible D gene (5 bases). V lost 1 base to trimming and J lost 5 bases, with 12 bases between them. From germline, CDR1 is SGHRS and CDR2 YFSETQ. The CDR3 sequence is 14 residues long. CDR3 coding DNA: TGCGCCAGCAGCTTGTCGGAGGGGCGTACTGAAGCTTTCTTT. Translation: CASSLSEGRTEAFF.

This chain uses TRBV10-2 with TRBJ1-1; no clear D gene. This CDR3 contains 13 residues. Trimming took off 2 bases at V and 4 bases at J, with 8 bases between the two ends. CDR1 WSHSY and CDR2 SAAADI come from the germline V gene. CDR3 in DNA: TGCGCCAGCAGTGAGACGGCGGGCACTGAAGCTTTCTTT. Its translation: CASSETAGTEAFF.

The chain links TRBV5-1 to TRBJ1-5, with D maybe TRBD1 (6 bases). CDR3 size: 15 residues. From germline, CDR1 is SGHRS and CDR2 YFSETQ. V dropped 0 bases and J dropped 1 base, with 8 bases sitting between them. The CDR3 protein is CASSLEGVSNQPQHF. The CDR3 region has the DNA TGCGCCAGCAGCTTGGAGGGGGTCAGCAATCAGCCCCAGCATTTT.

On this clone: The junction shows a germline mismatch at one end, possibly a read error. Other DNA sequences in this sample translate to the same CDR3. V and J are TRBV7-2 and TRBJ2-7, with a possible D match to TRBD1 (5 bases). CDR3 length: 13 amino acids. The germline V gene encodes CDR1 SGHTA and CDR2 FQGNSA. The CDR3 loop is CASSLGAGYEQYF. CDR3 coding DNA: TGTGCCAGCAGCCTAGGGGCAGGATACGAGCAGTACTTT.

This chain joins TRBV7-2 and TRBJ2-1; D might be TRBD2 (6 bases). Germline-derived CDR1 and CDR2 are SGHTA and FQGNSA. V dropped 1 base and J dropped 9 bases, with 19 bases sitting between them. The CDR3 runs 16 residues. CDR3 protein: CASSLDEAFGGPEQFF. The CDR3 DNA reads TGTGCCAGCAGCTTAGATGAAGCATTCGGGGGTCCTGAGCAGTTCTTC.

The rearrangement joins TRBV5-6 to TRBJ2-5; 10 nucleotides agree with TRBD1. Per the germline V gene, CDR1 is SGHDT and CDR2 is YYEEEE. The CDR3 is 15 amino acids. The ends lost 2 bases at V and 5 bases at J; junction bases unmatched: 6. In DNA form, the CDR3 reads TGTGCCAGCAGCTTCCGACAGGGGGCAACGGAGACCCAGTACTTC. Its protein is CASSFRQGATETQYF.

The chain carries TRBV18 and TRBJ1-2; a possible D gene is TRBD1 (5 bases). The CDR3 is made up of 11 amino acids. V gave up 6 bases and J gave up 5 bases, with 7 bases separating them. Germline-derived CDR1 and CDR2 are KGHSH and LQKENI. CDR3 DNA: TGTGCCAGCTCCGACAGATATGGCTACACCTTC. Residues: CASSDRYGYTF.

The chain is built from TRBV6-5 and TRBJ1-4; D is uncertain. The CDR3 consists of 15 residues. Looked up from germline, CDR1 is MNHEY and CDR2 is SVGAGI. The V and J ends lost 0 bases and 6 bases respectively, with 11 bases between them. This CDR3 is CASSYSFSTDEKLFF. Written as DNA, the CDR3 is TGTGCCAGCAGTTACTCGTTCTCCACGGATGAAAAACTGTTTTTT.

CDR3 loop: CASSDRTGTNEQFF. The CDR3 DNA sequence: TGCGCCAGCAGTGATCGGACAGGGACCAATGAGCAGTTCTTC. The chain joins TRBV10-1 to TRBJ2-1; 8 bases are shared with TRBD1. The CDR3 has 14 residues. V shed 3 bases, J shed 6 bases, and the junction held 4 bases outside the gene matches. Germline V gives CDR1 WNHNN, CDR2 SYGVQD (reference sequence).